Following are 5 T cell receptor beta chains from one sample sequenced in a study of T cells in Graves' hyperthyroidism and ophthalmopathy. RNA transcripts yielded amplified TCR beta CDR3 regions. An initial round of RT-PCR targeting the TCR CDR3 relied on the HTBI primer set. MiXCR, run by TCRdb on the multiplex PCR reads, gives a single entry per CDR3 protein. The profile shows some 500,000 distinct CDR3 sequences, roughly an eighth of them singletons. Material for sequencing was blood. The receptors derive from a young woman with Graves' hyperthyroidism.

In its sample, this clonotype was seen many times. The CDR3 DNA reads as TGTGCCAGCAGTGCGATAGGGGGCTACAATGAGCAGTTCTTC. It is translated as CASSAIGGYNEQFF. The J gene is TRBJ2-1, the V gene TRBV2, with D tentatively TRBD1 (6 bases). The CDR3 has 14 amino acids. Trimming took 4 bases from V and 3 from J, leaving 10 bases between them. In germline, CDR1 is SNHLY, CDR2 FYNNEI.

The chain uses TRBV24-1 and TRBJ2-1; D is perhaps TRBD1 or TRBD2 (5 bases each). Germline CDR1 is KGHDR and CDR2 is SFDVKD. The CDR3 covers 17 residues. V dropped 3 bases and J dropped 3 bases, with 17 bases sitting between them. The DNA for the CDR3 is TGTGCCACCAGTGATGCAGGGTTGAGGGGCCGCTACAATGAGCAGTTCTTC. Translation: CATSDAGLRGRYNEQFF.

This clonotype showed up just a few times. The rearrangement links TRBV5-1 to TRBJ2-1; 10 bases fit TRBD2. Germline V gene data show CDR1 as SGHRS and CDR2 as YFSETQ. This CDR3 is 17 amino acids long. The J segment lost 2 bases and the V segment lost 5 bases, leaving 10 bases of the junction unmatched. CDR3 nucleotide sequence: TGCGCCAGCAGTGCTCTAACTAGCGGGAACCCCTACAATGAGCAGTTCTTC. Translating gives CASSALTSGNPYNEQFF.

This clonotype was picked up many times. The chain is built from TRBV10-3 and TRBJ2-1; D perhaps matches TRBD2 (6 bases). Trimming cost V 1 base and J 5 bases, with 12 bases left between them. Germline loops: CDR1 ENHRY, CDR2 SYGVKD. The CDR3 is made up of 15 amino acids. The CDR3 spells CAISEFERANNEQFF. In DNA form, the CDR3 reads TGTGCCATCAGTGAGTTCGAGCGGGCCAACAATGAGCAGTTCTTC.

A few counts support this clonotype. The CDR3 reads CASSDGLAAYEQYV. For the CDR3, the DNA is TGTGCCAGCAGCGACGGACTAGCGGCTTACGAGCAGTACGTC. V is TRBV12-3 or TRBV12-4 and J is TRBJ2-7; the match to TRBD2 covers 10 bases. With 6 bases clipped from V and 4 bases from J, the junction kept 6 bases outside the gene matches. This CDR3 spans 14 amino acids.